This T cell receptor (beta chain) appears in the sequencing data of a study of PD-L1 blockade in urothelial cancer. Study context: Patients commenced intravenous atezolizumab, 1,200 mg every 3 weeks, around 2014.

Sampling of each patient yielded between 1 and 8 specimens, collected pretreatment and on-treatment. TCRdb's table, derived via immunoSEQ multiplex PCR, lists solely in-frame clones and lacks some. The sample has approximately 48,000 clones, around 85% seen once. The material was PBMCs, obtained around atezolizumab (anti-PD-L1) treatment. This sequence originates from a man in his sixties with urothelial cancer.

This chain's CDR3 is CASTGTSGSGDEQFF. CDR3 in DNA: TGTGCCAGTACCGGGACTAGCGGGAGCGGCGATGAGCAGTTCTTC. This chain uses TRBV19 with TRBJ2-1; TRBD2 matches 14 bases. Germline trimming cut 7 bases from V and 8 bases from J; bases unmatched to any gene: 7. This CDR3 has 15 amino acids. CDR1 is LNHDA, CDR2 SQIVND, per germline (reference sequence).